The rows below give T cell receptor beta chains drawn from one sample of a study of control samples from healthy donors and cancer patients. Sequencing was performed with immunoSEQ multiplex PCR; in TCRdb, only in-frame clones are kept and a portion is missing. The table has roughly 100,000 clones, roughly 92% seen once; the top ten hold 2.5% to 3.5%. Sequences were obtained from blood. These receptors were taken from a human donor in good health. The donor label of this sample is uncertain. Both conserved end residues are part of each CDR3. D genes are given only for firm matches. Clone size is shown for a subset of rows, as once, few, many or a class of expanded clone.

>TRBJ1-5|TRBV6-6|.|TRBD1
TGTGCCAGCAGTGGACAGGGCGTGAATCAGCCCCAGCATTTT
CASSGQGVNQPQHF
>TRBJ1-2|TRBV19|.|TRBD1
TGTGCCAGTAGTATTACAGGGGCAGAGGGCTACACCTTC
CASSITGAEGYTF
>TRBJ2-2|TRBV7-8|.|.
TGTGCCAGCAGCTTGAGCGATCGACGTACCGGGGAGCTGTTTTTT
CASSLSDRRTGELFF
>TRBJ2-2|TRBV14|.|TRBD1
TGTGCCAGCAGCCAGGTCGCGGGACAGGGGAACACCGGGGAGCTGTTTTTT
CASSQVAGQGNTGELFF
>TRBJ1-2|TRBV9|few|.
TGTGCCAGCAGCGTAGTGCAAACGTTTAACTATGGCTACACCTTC
CASSVVQTFNYGYTF
>TRBJ1-6|TRBV7-9|.|.
TGTGCCAGCAGCTTAGCGTGGGTTGGGGTGGCCTATAATTCACCCCTCCACTTT
CASSLAWVGVAYNSPLHF
>TRBJ1-3|TRBV27|.|.
TGTGCCAGCAGCACCAGGCTAGCCTCTGGAAACACCATATATTTT
CASSTRLASGNTIYF
>TRBJ1-2|TRBV19|.|.
TGTGCCAGTACCATTCAGAGGGACGTCCTCTATGGCTACACCTTC
CASTIQRDVLYGYTF
>TRBJ2-3|TRBV24-1|once|TRBD1
TGTGCCACCAGCGATCACAGACAGGGTGCAGATACGCAGTATTTT
CATSDHRQGADTQYF
>TRBJ2-5|TRBV5-4|.|.
TGTGCCAGCAGCGCACAGGGTGAGGAGACCCAGTACTTC
CASSAQGEETQYF
>TRBJ2-7|TRBV18|.|TRBD2
TGTGCCAGCTCACCGGGAGGGATTGGCTACGAGCAGTACTTC
CASSPGGIGYEQYF
>TRBJ2-2|TRBV24-1|.|TRBD2
TGTGCCACCAGTGATGATCCAGCGGGGGGGCCTCTGAGGGAGCTGTTTTTT
CATSDDPAGGPLRELFF
>TRBJ1-4|TRBV6-5|.|.
TGTGCCAGCAGTTCGGGGAATGAAAAACTGTTTTTT
CASSSGNEKLFF
>TRBJ1-1|TRBV12-5|.|.
TGTGCTAGTCGGCCAGCGAACACTGAAGCTTTCTTT
CASRPANTEAFF
>TRBJ2-3|TRBV5-6|.|TRBD1
TGTGCCAGCAGCCCCACCGGGACAGGGTTCGGAGATACGCAGTATTTT
CASSPTGTGFGDTQYF
>TRBJ2-3|TRBV12-5|.|.
TGTGCTAGTGGTTCCTACACAGATACGCAGTATTTT
CASGSYTDTQYF
>TRBJ2-1|TRBV2|.|.
TGTGCCAGCGAAATCTACAATGAGCAGTTCTTC
CASEIYNEQFF
>TRBJ2-5|TRBV6-2/TRBV6-3|.|TRBD2
TGTGCCAGCAGTAAGGGGAGGGCGGGAGAGACCCAGTACTTC
CASSKGRAGETQYF
>TRBJ1-3|TRBV5-4|once|TRBD1
TGTGCCAGCAGCTTCGCCGGGACAGGGGGAGCACGCTCTGGAAACACCATATATTTT
CASSFAGTGGARSGNTIYF
>TRBJ1-1|TRBV18|once|.
TGTGCCAGCTCATCCGTCCGGGACTTCGGCCCCCTGAACACTGAAGCTTTCTTT
CASSSVRDFGPLNTEAFF
>TRBJ2-5|TRBV4-3|.|TRBD1
TGCGCCAGCAGCCAAGCTTACCGGGACAGGGAAGAGACCCAGTACTTC
CASSQAYRDREETQYF
>TRBJ1-2|TRBV29-1|.|.
TGCAGCGCTGCGGCCGGGGTGGGCTATGGCTACACCTTC
CSAAAGVGYGYTF
>TRBJ1-1|TRBV18|.|TRBD1
TGTGCCAGCTCACCACGAATGGGACAGGCGATTTTGAACACTGAAGCTTTCTTT
CASSPRMGQAILNTEAFF
>TRBJ1-1|TRBV5-4|.|.
TGTGCCAGCAGCCTGGACGGGGGGAACACTGAAGCTTTCTTT
CASSLDGGNTEAFF
>TRBJ2-3|TRBV4-1|.|TRBD1
TGCGCCAGCAGCCAAGATGGTGCGGGACAGGGGGCCGATACGCAGTATTTT
CASSQDGAGQGADTQYF
>TRBJ1-3|TRBV30|.|.
TGTGCCTGGAGTTTGTCCTCTGGAAACACCATATATTTT
CAWSLSSGNTIYF
>TRBJ1-2|TRBV9|.|TRBD1
TGTGCCAGCAGCGTAGAATTGGGACAGGGATATGGCTACACCTTC
CASSVELGQGYGYTF
>TRBJ2-3|TRBV10-3|.|TRBD1
TGTGCCATCAGCGGGCCACAGGGGGCTAGTCTCACAGATACGCAGTATTTT
CAISGPQGASLTDTQYF
>TRBJ1-4|TRBV6-1|once|.
TGTGCCAGCAGTGAAGTTTGGCAGGGGAATGAAAAACTGTTTTTT
CASSEVWQGNEKLFF
>TRBJ2-1|TRBV5-6|once|.
TGTGCCAGCAGCTTGGGAGACTGGGGCAATGAGCAGTTCTTC
CASSLGDWGNEQFF
>TRBJ2-5|TRBV5-4|.|.
TGTGCCAGCAGCCAGTCCCGAGGATTAGGAGAGACCCAGTACTTC
CASSQSRGLGETQYF
>TRBJ1-5|TRBV6-5|.|TRBD1
TGTGCCAGCAGAGGACAGGGAGGCTCAAGCCAGCCCCAGCATTTT
CASRGQGGSSQPQHF
>TRBJ1-2|TRBV21-1|.|.
TGTGCCAGCAGCAACGGTCTCGCCGGGGGCTACACCTTC
CASSNGLAGGYTF
>TRBJ2-2|TRBV7-6|.|.
TGTGCCAGCAGCCGCCCTGTTGTAGGGGAATCGAACACCGGGGAGCTGTTTTTT
CASSRPVVGESNTGELFF
>TRBJ2-5|TRBV3-1/TRBV3-2|.|.
TGTGCCAGCAGCCAAGATTGGGGGGACCAAGAGACCCAGTACTTC
CASSQDWGDQETQYF
>TRBJ1-2|TRBV14|.|.
TGTGCCAGCAGCCGACGCGGGGGGGGAGACTATGGCTACACCTTC
CASSRRGGGDYGYTF
>TRBJ2-3|TRBV3-1/TRBV3-2|.|.
TGTGCCAGCAGCCAGGGACTGGCTAGCACAGATACGCAGTATTTT
CASSQGLASTDTQYF
>TRBJ1-5|TRBV7-8|.|TRBD1
TGTGCCAGCAGCTCGGGACAGGTCAATCAGCCCCAGCATTTT
CASSSGQVNQPQHF
>TRBJ1-4|TRBV28|.|.
TGTGCCAGCCGTAACGGCGGGTCACGAAATGAAAAACTGTTTTTT
CASRNGGSRNEKLFF
>TRBJ1-6|TRBV7-6|.|TRBD1
TGTGCCAGCACTGCAGGGGGCTTTTCACCCCTCCACTTT
CASTAGGFSPLHF
>TRBJ2-2|TRBV3-1/TRBV3-2|.|.
TGTGCCAGCAGCCAGAGAACGATCGGGGAGCTGTTTTTT
CASSQRTIGELFF
>TRBJ1-3|TRBV27|.|.
TGTGCCAGCAGCGCCCGGGGCTCTGGAAACACCATATATTTT
CASSARGSGNTIYF
>TRBJ2-5|TRBV6-2/TRBV6-3|.|.
TGTGCCAGCAGTTACTTCGAGACCCAGTACTTC
CASSYFETQYF
>TRBJ1-1|TRBV14|.|.
TGTGCCAGCAGCCAAGTTGGTGGTCTGGGAGGAACTGAAGCTTTCTTT
CASSQVGGLGGTEAFF
>TRBJ2-3|TRBV12-5|.|.
TGTGCTAGTGGTTTTACAGATACGCAGTATTTT
CASGFTDTQYF
>TRBJ2-1|TRBV6-5|.|.
TGTGCCAGCATGCGGGCGGAGATGAACAATGAGCAGTTCTTC
CASMRAEMNNEQFF
>TRBJ1-5|TRBV10-3|few|.
TGTGCCATCAGTGAGTCGAAGGGGGACGCGAGCAATCAGCCCCAGCATTTT
CAISESKGDASNQPQHF
>TRBJ1-1|TRBV19|.|.
TGTGCCAGTAGTATTAGTTTCTCCGTGGGCAGCATGAACACTGAAGCTTTCTTT
CASSISFSVGSMNTEAFF
>TRBJ2-1|TRBV2|.|.
TGTGCCAGCAGGCAAGGACAGAGCTCCTACAATGAGCAGTTCTTC
CASRQGQSSYNEQFF
>TRBJ1-2|TRBV6-5|.|TRBD1
TGTGCCAGCAGTAACAGGGGACCGAACTATGGCTACACCTTC
CASSNRGPNYGYTF
>TRBJ2-2|TRBV7-2|.|TRBD1
TGTGCCAGCAGCCTGGGACAGGGGAACACCGGGGAGCTGTTTTTT
CASSLGQGNTGELFF